This T cell receptor beta chain was sequenced in a study of CD8 T cells in ankylosing spondylitis. The germline CDR1 and CDR2 sequences are DFQATT and SNEGSKA (reference sequence). J was trimmed by 6 bases and V by 2 bases; bases with no gene match: 4. This CDR3 is 14 amino acids long. Overall study findings and caveats: A motif of eight or nine highly homologous TCR beta variants was seen as apparently characteristic of ankylosing spondylitis blood.

MiXCR, run by TCRdb on the 5' RACE reads, gives a single entry per CDR3 protein. Of about 440,000 distinct CDR3 sequences in the sample, under 20% were seen once. This clonotype came up a few times. What it binds is not known. Sequencing was carried out using blood, either unsorted or a sorted T cell fraction (not recorded which). This TCR was recovered from a male donor with ankylosing spondylitis. V and J are TRBV20-1 and TRBJ1-4, with TRBD1 matching over 9 bases. This CDR3 is CSARPGTGYEKLFF. CDR3 DNA sequence: TGCAGTGCTAGACCCGGGACAGGGTATGAAAAACTGTTTTTT.